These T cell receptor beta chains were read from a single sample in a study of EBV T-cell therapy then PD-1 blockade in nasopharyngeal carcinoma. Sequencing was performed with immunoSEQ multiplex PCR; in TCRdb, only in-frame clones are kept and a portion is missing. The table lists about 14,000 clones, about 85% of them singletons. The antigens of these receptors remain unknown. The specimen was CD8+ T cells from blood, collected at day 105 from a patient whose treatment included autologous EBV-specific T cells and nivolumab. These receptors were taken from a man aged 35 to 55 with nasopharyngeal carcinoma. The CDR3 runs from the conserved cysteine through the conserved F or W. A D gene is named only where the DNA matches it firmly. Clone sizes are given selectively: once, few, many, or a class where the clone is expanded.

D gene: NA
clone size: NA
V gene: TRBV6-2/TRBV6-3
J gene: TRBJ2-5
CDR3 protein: CASSPWAGWVEETQYF
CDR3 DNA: TGTGCCAGCAGCCCTTGGGCAGGGTGGGTGGAAGAGACCCAGTACTTC

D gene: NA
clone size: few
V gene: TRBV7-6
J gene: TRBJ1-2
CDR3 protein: CASSLEGYYGYTF
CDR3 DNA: TGTGCCAGCAGCTTAGAAGGATACTATGGCTACACCTTC

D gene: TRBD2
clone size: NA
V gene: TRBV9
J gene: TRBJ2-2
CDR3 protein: CASSATSGGAGELFF
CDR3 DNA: TGTGCCAGCAGCGCAACGAGCGGGGGGGCCGGGGAGCTGTTTTTT

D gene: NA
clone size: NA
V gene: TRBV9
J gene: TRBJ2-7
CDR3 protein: CASSPRQGLGYEQYF
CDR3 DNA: TGTGCCAGCAGCCCGAGACAGGGACTCGGGTACGAGCAGTACTTC

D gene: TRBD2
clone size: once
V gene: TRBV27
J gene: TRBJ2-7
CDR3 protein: CASSLRRSGVREQYF
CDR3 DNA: TGTGCCAGCAGTTTACGACGTAGCGGGGTGCGGGAGCAGTACTTC

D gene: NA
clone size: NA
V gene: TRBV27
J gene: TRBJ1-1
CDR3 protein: CASNPGGMNTEAFF
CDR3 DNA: TGTGCCAGCAACCCCGGAGGAATGAACACTGAAGCTTTCTTT

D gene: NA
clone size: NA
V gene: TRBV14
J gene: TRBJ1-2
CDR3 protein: CASSQVSGLNYGYTF
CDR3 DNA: TGTGCCAGCAGCCAAGTTTCAGGGCTCAACTATGGCTACACCTTC

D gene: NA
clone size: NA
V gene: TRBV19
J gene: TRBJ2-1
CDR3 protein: CASSIWAGSSYNEQFF
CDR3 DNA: TGTGCCAGTAGTATATGGGCGGGGAGCTCCTACAATGAGCAGTTCTTC

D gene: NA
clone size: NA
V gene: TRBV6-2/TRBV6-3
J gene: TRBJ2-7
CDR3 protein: CASSYSTSKAFYEQYF
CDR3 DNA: TGTGCCAGCAGTTATTCAACCAGTAAGGCGTTCTACGAGCAGTACTTC

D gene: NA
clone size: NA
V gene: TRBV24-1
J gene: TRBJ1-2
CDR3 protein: CATSDGGALDYGYTF
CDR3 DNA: TGTGCCACCAGTGATGGGGGGGCCCTTGACTATGGCTACACCTTC

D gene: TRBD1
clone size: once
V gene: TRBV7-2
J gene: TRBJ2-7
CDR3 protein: CASSDRGSLYEQYF
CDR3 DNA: TGTGCCAGCAGCGACAGGGGTTCCCTCTACGAGCAGTACTTC

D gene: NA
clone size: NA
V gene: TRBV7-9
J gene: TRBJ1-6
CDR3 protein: CASSLDGSSYNSPLHF
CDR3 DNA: TGTGCCAGCAGCTTGGACGGCAGCTCCTATAATTCACCCCTCCACTTT

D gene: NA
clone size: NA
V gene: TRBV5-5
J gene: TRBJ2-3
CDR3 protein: CASSPDIADTQYF
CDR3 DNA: TGTGCCAGCAGCCCGGATATTGCAGATACGCAGTATTTT

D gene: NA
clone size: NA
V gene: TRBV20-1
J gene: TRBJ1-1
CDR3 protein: CSADSGTEAFF
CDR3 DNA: TGCAGTGCCGACAGTGGGACTGAAGCTTTCTTT

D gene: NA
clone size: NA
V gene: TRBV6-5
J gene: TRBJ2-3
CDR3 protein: CASSQRTTYTQYF
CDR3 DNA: TGTGCCAGCAGTCAGAGGACCACTTATACGCAGTATTTT

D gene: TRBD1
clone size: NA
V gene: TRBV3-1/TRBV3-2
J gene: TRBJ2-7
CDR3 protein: CASSLGLGGWEQYF
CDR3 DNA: TGTGCCAGCAGCCTTGGTTTAGGGGGCTGGGAGCAGTACTTC

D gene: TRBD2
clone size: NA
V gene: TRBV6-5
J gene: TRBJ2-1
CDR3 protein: CASSYREGEQFF
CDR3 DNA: TGTGCCAGCAGTTACAGGGAGGGCGAGCAGTTCTTC

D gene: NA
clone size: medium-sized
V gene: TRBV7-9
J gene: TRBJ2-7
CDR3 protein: CASSSAYEQYF
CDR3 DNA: TGTGCCAGCAGCTCGGCGTACGAGCAGTACTTC

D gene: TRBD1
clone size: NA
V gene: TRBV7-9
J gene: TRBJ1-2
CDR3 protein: CASSAQDRVHGYTF
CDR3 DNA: TGTGCCAGCAGCGCTCAGGACAGGGTCCATGGCTACACCTTC

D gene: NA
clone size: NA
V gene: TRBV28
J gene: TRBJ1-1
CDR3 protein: CASSTHYRTGVNTEAFF
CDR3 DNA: TGTGCCAGCAGTACCCATTATCGAACCGGGGTGAACACTGAAGCTTTCTTT

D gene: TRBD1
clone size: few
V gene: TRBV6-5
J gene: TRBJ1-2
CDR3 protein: CASNRQGGSNGYTF
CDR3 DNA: TGTGCCAGCAATCGACAGGGTGGATCTAATGGCTACACCTTC

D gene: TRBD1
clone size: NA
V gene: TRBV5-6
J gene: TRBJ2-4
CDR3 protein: CASSSQGRTKNIQYF
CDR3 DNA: TGTGCCAGCAGCTCACAGGGGAGAACCAAAAACATTCAGTACTTC

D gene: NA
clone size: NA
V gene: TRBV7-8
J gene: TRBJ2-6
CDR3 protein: CASSPRVGGANVLTF
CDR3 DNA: TGTGCCAGCAGCCCCCGGGTGGGGGGGGCCAACGTCCTGACTTTC

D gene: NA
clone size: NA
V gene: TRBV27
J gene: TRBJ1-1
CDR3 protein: CASSLGGENAFF
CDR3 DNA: TGTGCCAGCAGTTTAGGGGGAGAGAATGCTTTCTTT

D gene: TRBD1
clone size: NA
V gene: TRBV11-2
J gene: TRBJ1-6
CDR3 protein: CASSLARTGFNSPLHF
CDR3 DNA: TGTGCCAGCAGCTTAGCCAGGACAGGGTTTAATTCACCCCTCCACTTT

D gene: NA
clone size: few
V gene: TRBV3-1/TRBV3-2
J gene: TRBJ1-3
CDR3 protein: CASSQRPINSGNTIYF
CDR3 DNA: TGTGCCAGCAGCCAAAGGCCCATCAACTCTGGAAACACCATATATTTT

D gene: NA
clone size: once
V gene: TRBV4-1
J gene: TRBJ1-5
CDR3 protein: CASSPETGISNQPQHF
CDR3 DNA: TGCGCCAGCAGCCCGGAAACAGGGATTAGCAATCAGCCCCAGCATTTT

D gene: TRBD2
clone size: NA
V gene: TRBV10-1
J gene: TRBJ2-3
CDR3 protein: CASSVFVGGEYSGASTDTQYF
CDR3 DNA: TGCGCCAGCAGTGTCTTTGTTGGAGGAGAATATAGCGGGGCTAGCACAGATACGCAGTATTTT

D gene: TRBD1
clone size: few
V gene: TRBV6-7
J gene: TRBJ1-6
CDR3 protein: CASRGQEDSPLHF
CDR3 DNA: TGTGCCAGCAGGGGACAGGAGGATTCACCCCTCCACTTT

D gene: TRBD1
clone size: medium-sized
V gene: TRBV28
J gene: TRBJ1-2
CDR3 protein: CASWTGAGYGYTF
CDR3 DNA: TGTGCCAGCTGGACAGGGGCTGGTTATGGCTACACCTTC

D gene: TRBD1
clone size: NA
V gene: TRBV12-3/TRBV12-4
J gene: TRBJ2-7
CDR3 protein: CASSSLDRYEQYF
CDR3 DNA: TGTGCCAGCAGTTCTTTGGACAGGTACGAGCAGTACTTC

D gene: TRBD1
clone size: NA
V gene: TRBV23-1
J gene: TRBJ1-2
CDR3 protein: CARGTENYGYTF
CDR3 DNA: TGCGCCAGGGGGACAGAGAACTATGGCTACACCTTC

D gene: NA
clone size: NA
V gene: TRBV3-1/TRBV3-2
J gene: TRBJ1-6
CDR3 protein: CASSQDWTTGRTLHF
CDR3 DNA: TGTGCCAGCAGCCAAGACTGGACGACCGGTCGAACCCTCCACTTT

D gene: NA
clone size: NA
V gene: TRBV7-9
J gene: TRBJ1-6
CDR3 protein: CASSPWTDNSPLHF
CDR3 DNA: TGTGCCAGCAGCCCATGGACAGACAATTCACCCCTCCACTTT

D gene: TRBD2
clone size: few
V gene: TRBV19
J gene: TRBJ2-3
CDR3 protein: CASSIGAGADTQYF
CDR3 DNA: TGTGCCAGTAGCATAGGAGCGGGGGCAGATACGCAGTATTTT

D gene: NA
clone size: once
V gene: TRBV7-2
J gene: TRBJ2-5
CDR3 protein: CASSLAVLVRGETQYF
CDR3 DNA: TGTGCCAGCAGCTTAGCGGTTCTGGTCAGGGGTGAGACCCAGTACTTC

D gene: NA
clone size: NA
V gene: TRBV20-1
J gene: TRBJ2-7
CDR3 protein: CSARGQIWEQYF
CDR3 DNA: TGCAGTGCTCGTGGACAGATCTGGGAGCAGTACTTC

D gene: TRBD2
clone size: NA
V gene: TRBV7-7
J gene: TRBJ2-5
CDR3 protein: CASSPPGLSQETQYF
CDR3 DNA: TGTGCCAGCAGCCCCCCGGGACTATCACAAGAGACCCAGTACTTC

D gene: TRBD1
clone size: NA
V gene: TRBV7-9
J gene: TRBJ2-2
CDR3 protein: CASSFDRVGNTGELFF
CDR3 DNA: TGTGCCAGCAGCTTTGACAGGGTAGGGAACACCGGGGAGCTGTTTTTT

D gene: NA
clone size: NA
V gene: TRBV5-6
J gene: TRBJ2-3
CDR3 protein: CASSLRDTDTQYF
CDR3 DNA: TGTGCCAGCAGCTTGAGGGACACAGATACGCAGTATTTT

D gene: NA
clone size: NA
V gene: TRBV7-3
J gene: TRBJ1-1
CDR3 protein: CASSQGVNTEAFF
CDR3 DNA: TGTGCCAGCAGCCAAGGGGTGAACACTGAAGCTTTCTTT

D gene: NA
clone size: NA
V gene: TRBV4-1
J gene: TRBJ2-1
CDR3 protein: CASSTGPTSSYNEQFF
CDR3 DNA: TGCGCCAGCAGCACAGGGCCAACGAGCTCCTACAATGAGCAGTTCTTC

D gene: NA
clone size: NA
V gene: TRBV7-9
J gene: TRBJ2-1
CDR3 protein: CASSPAGNEQFF
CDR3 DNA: TGTGCCAGCAGCCCAGCAGGCAATGAGCAGTTCTTC

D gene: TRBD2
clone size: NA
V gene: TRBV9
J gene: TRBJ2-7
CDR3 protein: CASSVSTGGTYEQYF
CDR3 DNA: TGTGCCAGCAGCGTATCAACGGGAGGGACCTACGAGCAGTACTTC

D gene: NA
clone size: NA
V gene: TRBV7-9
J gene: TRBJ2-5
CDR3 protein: CASADGETQYF
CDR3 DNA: TGTGCCAGCGCAGACGGGGAGACCCAGTACTTC